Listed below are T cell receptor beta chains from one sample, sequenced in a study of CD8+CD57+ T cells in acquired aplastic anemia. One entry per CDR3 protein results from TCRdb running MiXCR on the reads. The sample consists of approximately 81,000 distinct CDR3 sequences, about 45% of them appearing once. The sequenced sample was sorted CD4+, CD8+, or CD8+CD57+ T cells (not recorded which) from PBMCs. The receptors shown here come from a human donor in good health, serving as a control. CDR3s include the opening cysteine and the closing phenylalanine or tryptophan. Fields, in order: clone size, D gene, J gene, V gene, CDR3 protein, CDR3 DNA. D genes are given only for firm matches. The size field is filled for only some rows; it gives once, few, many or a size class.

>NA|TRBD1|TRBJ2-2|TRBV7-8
CASSPRTGWGTGELFF
TGTGCCAGCAGCCCAAGGACAGGGTGGGGCACCGGGGAGCTGTTTTTT
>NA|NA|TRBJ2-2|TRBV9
CASSPGTRTGELFF
TGTGCCAGCAGCCCTGGGACGAGGACCGGGGAGCTGTTTTTT
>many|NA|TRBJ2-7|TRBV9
CASSATGAAGNEQYF
TGTGCCAGCAGCGCAACAGGGGCAGCGGGAAACGAGCAGTACTTC
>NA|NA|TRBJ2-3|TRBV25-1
CASSSGTTGDGGAGVSDTQYF
TGTGCCAGCAGTTCCGGGACAACCGGCGATGGGGGAGCGGGTGTATCAGATACGCAGTATTTT
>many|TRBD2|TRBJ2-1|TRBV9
CASSQATSGRYNEQFF
TGTGCCAGCAGCCAGGCCACTAGCGGGAGATACAATGAGCAGTTCTTC
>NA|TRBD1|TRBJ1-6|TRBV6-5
CASSWDLAGQYNSPLHF
TGTGCCAGCAGTTGGGACCTGGCGGGACAGTATAATTCACCCCTCCACTTT
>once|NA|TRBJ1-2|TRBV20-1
CSARPLAGGYGYTF
TGCAGTGCTAGACCACTGGCAGGAGGGTATGGCTACACCTTC
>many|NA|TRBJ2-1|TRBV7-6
CASSPSESETEPYNEQFF
TGTGCCAGCAGTCCTTCGGAGAGTGAGACCGAGCCCTACAATGAGCAGTTCTTC
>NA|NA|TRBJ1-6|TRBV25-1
CASSEDVGRARVSPLHF
TGTGCCAGCAGTGAAGATGTCGGGAGGGCTCGGGTTTCACCCCTCCACTTT
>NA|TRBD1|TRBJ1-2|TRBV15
CATSSDREGGYTF
TGTGCCACCAGCAGCGACAGGGAAGGTGGCTACACCTTC
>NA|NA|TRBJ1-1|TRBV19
CASSNMNTEAFF
TGTGCCAGTAGTAATATGAACACTGAAGCTTTCTTT
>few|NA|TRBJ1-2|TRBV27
CASSPGISYGYTF
TGTGCCAGCAGCCCAGGGATCAGCTATGGCTACACCTTC
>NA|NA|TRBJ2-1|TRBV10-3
CAISEKAGGSYNEQFF
TGTGCCATCAGTGAGAAGGCAGGGGGGTCCTACAATGAGCAGTTCTTC
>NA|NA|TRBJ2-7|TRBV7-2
CASGFGQTYEQYF
TGTGCCAGCGGCTTCGGACAAACCTACGAGCAGTACTTC
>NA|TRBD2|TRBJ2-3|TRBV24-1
CATSARGGTDTQYF
TGTGCCACCAGTGCCCGGGGGGGCACAGATACGCAGTATTTT
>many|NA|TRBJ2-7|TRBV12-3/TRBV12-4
CASSLMGSEQYF
TGTGCCAGCAGTTTGATGGGGAGCGAGCAGTACTTC
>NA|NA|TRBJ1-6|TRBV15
CATGSLDSPLHF
TGTGCCACCGGGAGTTTGGATTCACCCCTCCACTTT
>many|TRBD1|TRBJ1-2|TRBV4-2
CASSPTGENNYGYTF
TGTGCCAGCAGCCCGACAGGGGAAAATAACTATGGCTACACCTTC
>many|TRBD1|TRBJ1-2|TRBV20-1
CSARKDRGNYGYTF
TGCAGTGCCCGGAAGGACAGGGGTAACTATGGCTACACCTTC
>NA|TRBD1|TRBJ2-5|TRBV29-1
CSVEQGARETQYF
TGCAGCGTTGAGCAGGGGGCGCGAGAGACCCAGTACTTC
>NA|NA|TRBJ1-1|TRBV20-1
CSATGLNTEAFF
TGCAGTGCTACAGGCTTGAACACTGAAGCTTTCTTT
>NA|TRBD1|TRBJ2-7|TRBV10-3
CAISERGGDAYEQYF
TGTGCCATCAGTGAGAGAGGGGGCGACGCCTACGAGCAGTACTTC
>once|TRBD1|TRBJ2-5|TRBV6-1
CASPTYRGLLETQYF
TGTGCCAGCCCAACCTACAGGGGGCTTTTGGAGACCCAGTACTTC
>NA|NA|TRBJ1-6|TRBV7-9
CASSLDLGDNSPLHF
TGTGCCAGCAGCTTAGATTTGGGGGATAATTCACCCCTCCACTTT
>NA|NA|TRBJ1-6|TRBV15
CATSRDKGSSPLHF
TGTGCCACCAGCAGAGATAAGGGGTCGTCACCCCTCCACTTT
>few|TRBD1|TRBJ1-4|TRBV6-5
CASSSTTGSNEKLFF
TGTGCCAGCAGTTCGACGACAGGGTCTAATGAAAAACTGTTTTTT
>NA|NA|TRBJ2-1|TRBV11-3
CASSLRPYNEQFF
TGTGCCAGCAGCTTGAGGCCATACAATGAGCAGTTCTTC
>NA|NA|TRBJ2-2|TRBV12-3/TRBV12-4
CASRGGELFF
TGTGCCAGCCGGGGGGGGGAGCTGTTTTTT
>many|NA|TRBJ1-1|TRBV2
CASSSDSYTEAFF
TGTGCCAGCAGTTCGGACAGTTACACTGAAGCTTTCTTT
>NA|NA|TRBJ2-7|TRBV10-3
CAISEGLVGEQYF
TGTGCCATCAGTGAAGGTTTAGTTGGCGAGCAGTACTTC
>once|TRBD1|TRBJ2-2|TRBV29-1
CSVYGTGFVKSAGELFF
TGCAGCGTGTACGGGACAGGGTTTGTGAAGTCGGCCGGGGAGCTGTTTTTT
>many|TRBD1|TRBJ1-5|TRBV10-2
CASNGQGVNPNQPQHF
TGCGCCAGCAATGGACAGGGAGTGAATCCTAATCAGCCCCAGCATTTT
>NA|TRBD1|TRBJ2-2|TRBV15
CATSTRQGTNTGELFF
TGTGCCACCAGCACTCGACAGGGAACGAACACCGGGGAGCTGTTTTTT
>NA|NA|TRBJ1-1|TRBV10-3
CAISESTITEAFF
TGTGCCATCAGTGAGTCGACCATCACTGAAGCTTTCTTT
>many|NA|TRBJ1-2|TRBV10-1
CASSEDSSYGYTF
TGCGCCAGCAGTGAGGACAGTAGCTATGGCTACACCTTC
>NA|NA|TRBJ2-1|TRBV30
CAWSSGLSSDEQFF
TGTGCCTGGAGTTCGGGCCTTAGTAGCGATGAGCAGTTCTTC
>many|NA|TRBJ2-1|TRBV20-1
CSASRALEQFF
TGCAGTGCTAGTCGGGCACTCGAGCAGTTCTTC
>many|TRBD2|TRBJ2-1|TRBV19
CATEGLAGEMDEQFF
TGTGCCACCGAGGGGCTAGCGGGAGAGATGGATGAGCAGTTCTTC
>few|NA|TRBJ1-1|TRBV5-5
CASSLYLNTEAFF
TGTGCCAGCAGCTTGTACCTGAACACTGAAGCTTTCTTT
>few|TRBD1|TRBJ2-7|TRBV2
CASSSRTGFTYEQYF
TGTGCCAGCAGTTCGCGGACAGGTTTCACCTACGAGCAGTACTTC
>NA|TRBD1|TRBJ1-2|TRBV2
CASIGQDPRQDYTF
TGTGCCAGCATTGGACAGGACCCTCGGCAGGACTACACCTTC
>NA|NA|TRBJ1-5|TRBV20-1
CSARRVNTEPQHF
TGCAGTGCTAGGAGGGTCAATACCGAGCCCCAGCATTTT
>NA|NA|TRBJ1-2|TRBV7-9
CASSLDGAGNYGYTF
TGTGCCAGCAGCTTAGACGGAGCGGGGAACTATGGCTACACCTTC